One and the same sample provided the 9 T cell receptor beta chains below, sequenced in a study of human T cells and chemical hapten exposure. As to time point: pre-sensitization, week 0. Treatment in this sample: therapeutic diphenylcyclopropenone sensitization with weekly scalp DPC. Each CDR3 protein is one row after TCRdb ran MiXCR on the RACE reads. The sample comprises about 300,000 distinct CDR3 sequences, about 5% of which are singletons, and about 8.2% rests with the top ten. This sample comprised whole blood, obtained in connection with sensitization to the hapten diphenylcyclopropenone (DPC). The receptors come from a woman under 30 with alopecia areata. Some clones in this sample may be carry-over from other donors' samples.

Notes on this clonotype: This clone may be a read error of a much larger clone one base away. The chain joins TRBV11-2 to TRBJ2-4, with 7 positions matching TRBD1. With V trimmed by 5 bases and J by 4 bases, 5 bases remained unmatched. The CDR3 is made up of 14 amino acids. Germline CDR1 is SGHAT and CDR2 is FQNNGV. This CDR3 is CASSPRDSKNIQYF. The CDR3 DNA follows: TGTGCCAGCAGCCCCCGGGACAGTAAAAACATTCAGTACTTC.

This clonotype was counted ten times or more. This rearrangement joins TRBV7-2 to TRBJ2-7; TRBD1 is a possible D gene (6 bases). Trimming left V 3 bases short and J 2 bases short, with 11 bases between. The germline gives CDR1 SGHTA, CDR2 FQGNSA. The CDR3 has 14 amino acids. CDR3 protein: CASSFRTETYEQYF. The CDR3 DNA sequence: TGTGCCAGCAGCTTTCGGACAGAGACCTACGAGCAGTACTTC. Full variable domain (rest looked up from reference TRBV7-2 and TRBJ2-7): GAGVSQSPSNKVTEKGKDVELRCDPISGHTALYWYRQSLGQGLEFLIYFQGNSAPDKSGLPSDRFSAERTGGSVSTLTIQRTQQEDSAVYLCASSFRTETYEQYFGPGTRLTVT.

The rearrangement joins TRBV6-2 or TRBV6-3 to TRBJ1-6, with 8 bases lining up with TRBD1. This CDR3 has 17 amino acids. Germline V lookup: CDR1 MNHEY, CDR2 SVGEGT. Losses at the gene ends were 4 bases for V and 10 bases for J; bases not matched to a gene: 15. CDR3 DNA sequence: TGTGCCAGCAGTTGGGAGCCTGGACAGGGTCAAAACTCACCCCTCCACTTT. Translated: CASSWEPGQGQNSPLHF.

This clonotype was observed many times. This chain joins TRBV10-3 and TRBJ2-3; D remains ambiguous. The CDR3 consists of 10 residues. CDR1 and CDR2 from the germline V gene are ENHRY and SYGVKD. V was shortened by 10 bases and J by 3 bases, with 5 bases between the two germline ends. CDR3 loop: CATGTDTQYF. The CDR3 DNA reads TGTGCCACAGGAACAGATACGCAGTATTTT.

V gene TRBV5-1 combines with J gene TRBJ1-1, with D perhaps matching TRBD1 (5 bases). Trimming pared 0 bases from V and 0 bases from J, leaving 9 bases between. This CDR3 comprises 15 residues. From germline, CDR1 is SGHRS and CDR2 YFSETQ. The CDR3 region has the DNA TGCGCCAGCAGCTTGGCGGGGGAATTGAACACTGAAGCTTTCTTT. Its protein is CASSLAGELNTEAFF.

The genes are TRBV3-1 and TRBJ2-2, with 8 bases fitting TRBD1. The CDR3 covers 15 residues. With V trimmed by 10 bases and J by 1 base, 8 bases remained unmatched. Germline V gives CDR1 LGHDT, CDR2 YNNKEL (reference sequence). The CDR3 DNA reads TGTGCCACCAGTCCCGGGACAGGGAACACCGGGGAGCTGTTTTTT. It translates to CATSPGTGNTGELFF.

This clonotype occurred many times. The chain combines TRBV28 with TRBJ1-4; 9 bases align to TRBD1. The germline V gene encodes CDR1 MDHEN and CDR2 SYDVKM. V lost 3 bases and J lost 7; bases outside the gene matches: 9. The CDR3 runs 16 residues. CDR3 protein: CASSFAQDRGGEKLFF. CDR3 sequence (DNA): TGTGCCAGCAGTTTTGCCCAAGACAGGGGGGGTGAAAAACTGTTTTTT.

The sample holds many counts of this clonotype. The chain recombines TRBV13 with TRBJ2-1, with 7 positions matching TRBD1. Trimming at V came to 5 bases and at J to 4 bases, leaving 8 bases not matched to a gene. Germline assignment: CDR1 PRHDT and CDR2 FYEKMQ (reference sequence). The CDR3 has 15 residues. CDR3 coding DNA: TGTGCCAGCAGCCCTTCCCCGACAGGGTACAATGAGCAGTTCTTC. It translates to CASSPSPTGYNEQFF.

This clonotype was observed a handful of times. The V gene is TRBV20-1, the J gene TRBJ1-1, with D hard to call. Per germline, CDR1 DFQATT and CDR2 SNEGSKA (reference sequence). The CDR3 covers 13 residues. V gave up 3 bases and J gave up 0 bases, with 8 bases separating them. The CDR3 sequence: CSASRLMNTEAFF. CDR3 DNA: TGCAGTGCTAGTCGGCTGATGAACACTGAAGCTTTCTTT.